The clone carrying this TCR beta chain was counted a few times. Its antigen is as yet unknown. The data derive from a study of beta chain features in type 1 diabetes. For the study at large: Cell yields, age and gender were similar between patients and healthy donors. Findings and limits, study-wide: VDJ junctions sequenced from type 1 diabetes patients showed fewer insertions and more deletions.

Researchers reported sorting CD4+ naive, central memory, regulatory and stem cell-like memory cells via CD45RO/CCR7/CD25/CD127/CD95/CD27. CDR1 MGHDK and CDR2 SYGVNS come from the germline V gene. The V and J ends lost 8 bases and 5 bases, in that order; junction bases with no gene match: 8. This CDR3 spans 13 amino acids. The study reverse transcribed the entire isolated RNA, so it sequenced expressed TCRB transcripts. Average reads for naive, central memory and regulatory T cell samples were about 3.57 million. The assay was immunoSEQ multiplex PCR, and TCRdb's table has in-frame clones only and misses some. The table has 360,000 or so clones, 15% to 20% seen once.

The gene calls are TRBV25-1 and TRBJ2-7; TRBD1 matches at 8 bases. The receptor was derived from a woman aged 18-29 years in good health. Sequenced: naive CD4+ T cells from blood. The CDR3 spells CASGTGNVNEQYF. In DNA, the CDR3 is TGTGCCAGCGGGACAGGAAACGTAAACGAGCAGTACTTC.